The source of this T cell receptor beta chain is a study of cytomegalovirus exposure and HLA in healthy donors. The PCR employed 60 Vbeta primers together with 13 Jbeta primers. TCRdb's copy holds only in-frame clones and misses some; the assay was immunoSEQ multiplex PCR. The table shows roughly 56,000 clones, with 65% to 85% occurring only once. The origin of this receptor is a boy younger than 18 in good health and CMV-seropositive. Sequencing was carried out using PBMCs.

In DNA form, the CDR3 reads TGTGCCAGCAGTTACGCAGGGGGCGGCTACACCTTC. As protein: CASSYAGGGYTF. V gene TRBV6-5 combines with J gene TRBJ1-2; 8 bases line up with TRBD1. This CDR3 has 12 residues. J was trimmed by 8 bases and V by 2 bases; bases with no gene match: 1. Germline V CDR1 and CDR2: MNHEY, SVGAGI.